This TCR beta chain was identified in a study of PD-1 blockade in classical Hodgkin lymphoma. As for the study in general: Each patient was given nivolumab 3 mg/kg through a vein every 2 weeks.

Study results and caveats: Factors driving the repertoire differences, possibly disease activity or prior therapy, remain undefined.

This clone is a singleton in its sample. Its target is not known. Libraries were prepared by immunoSEQ multiplex PCR; TCRdb keeps only in-frame clonotypes and omits some of them. The sample consists of around 60,000 clones, roughly 85% of them appearing once. Time point denoted: cycle 4 day 1 (C4D1), after less than seven weeks of nivolumab. Each patient's relapse followed autologous stem cell transplantation, and brentuximab vedotin exposure varied. Progressive disease, partial response or complete response was each patient's best response. CDR1 and CDR2 from the germline V gene are LGHNA and YNFKEQ. CDR3 length: 13 amino acids. Trimming took 1 base from V and 1 from J, leaving 1 base between them.

This clonotype was sampled from a human donor with classical Hodgkin lymphoma. The gene calls are TRBV4-2 and TRBJ2-2; no definite D call. The sequenced sample was peripheral blood mononuclear cells (PBMCs), obtained before the fourth cycle of nivolumab. CDR3 amino acids: CASSQGNTGELFF. CDR3 bases: TGTGCCAGCAGCCAAGGGAACACCGGGGAGCTGTTTTTT.